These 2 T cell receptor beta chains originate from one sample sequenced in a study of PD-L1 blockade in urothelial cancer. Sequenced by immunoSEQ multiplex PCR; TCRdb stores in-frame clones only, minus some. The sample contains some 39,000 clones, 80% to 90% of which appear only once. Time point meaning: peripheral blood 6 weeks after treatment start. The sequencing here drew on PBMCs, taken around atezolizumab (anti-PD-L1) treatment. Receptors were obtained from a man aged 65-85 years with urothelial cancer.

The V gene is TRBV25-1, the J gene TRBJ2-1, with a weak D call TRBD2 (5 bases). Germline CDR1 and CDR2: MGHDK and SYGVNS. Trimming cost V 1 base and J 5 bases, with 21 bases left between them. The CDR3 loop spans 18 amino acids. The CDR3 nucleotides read TGTGCCAGCAGTGAATGGAGGTTCTTCGCCCCTACAAACAATGAGCAGTTCTTC. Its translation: CASSEWRFFAPTNNEQFF.

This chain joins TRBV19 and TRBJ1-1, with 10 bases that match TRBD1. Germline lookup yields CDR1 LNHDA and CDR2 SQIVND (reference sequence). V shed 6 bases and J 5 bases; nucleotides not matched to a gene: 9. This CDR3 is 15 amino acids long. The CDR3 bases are TGTGCCAGTAGCCCGGGACAGGGGTTTAGTACTGAAGCTTTCTTT. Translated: CASSPGQGFSTEAFF.